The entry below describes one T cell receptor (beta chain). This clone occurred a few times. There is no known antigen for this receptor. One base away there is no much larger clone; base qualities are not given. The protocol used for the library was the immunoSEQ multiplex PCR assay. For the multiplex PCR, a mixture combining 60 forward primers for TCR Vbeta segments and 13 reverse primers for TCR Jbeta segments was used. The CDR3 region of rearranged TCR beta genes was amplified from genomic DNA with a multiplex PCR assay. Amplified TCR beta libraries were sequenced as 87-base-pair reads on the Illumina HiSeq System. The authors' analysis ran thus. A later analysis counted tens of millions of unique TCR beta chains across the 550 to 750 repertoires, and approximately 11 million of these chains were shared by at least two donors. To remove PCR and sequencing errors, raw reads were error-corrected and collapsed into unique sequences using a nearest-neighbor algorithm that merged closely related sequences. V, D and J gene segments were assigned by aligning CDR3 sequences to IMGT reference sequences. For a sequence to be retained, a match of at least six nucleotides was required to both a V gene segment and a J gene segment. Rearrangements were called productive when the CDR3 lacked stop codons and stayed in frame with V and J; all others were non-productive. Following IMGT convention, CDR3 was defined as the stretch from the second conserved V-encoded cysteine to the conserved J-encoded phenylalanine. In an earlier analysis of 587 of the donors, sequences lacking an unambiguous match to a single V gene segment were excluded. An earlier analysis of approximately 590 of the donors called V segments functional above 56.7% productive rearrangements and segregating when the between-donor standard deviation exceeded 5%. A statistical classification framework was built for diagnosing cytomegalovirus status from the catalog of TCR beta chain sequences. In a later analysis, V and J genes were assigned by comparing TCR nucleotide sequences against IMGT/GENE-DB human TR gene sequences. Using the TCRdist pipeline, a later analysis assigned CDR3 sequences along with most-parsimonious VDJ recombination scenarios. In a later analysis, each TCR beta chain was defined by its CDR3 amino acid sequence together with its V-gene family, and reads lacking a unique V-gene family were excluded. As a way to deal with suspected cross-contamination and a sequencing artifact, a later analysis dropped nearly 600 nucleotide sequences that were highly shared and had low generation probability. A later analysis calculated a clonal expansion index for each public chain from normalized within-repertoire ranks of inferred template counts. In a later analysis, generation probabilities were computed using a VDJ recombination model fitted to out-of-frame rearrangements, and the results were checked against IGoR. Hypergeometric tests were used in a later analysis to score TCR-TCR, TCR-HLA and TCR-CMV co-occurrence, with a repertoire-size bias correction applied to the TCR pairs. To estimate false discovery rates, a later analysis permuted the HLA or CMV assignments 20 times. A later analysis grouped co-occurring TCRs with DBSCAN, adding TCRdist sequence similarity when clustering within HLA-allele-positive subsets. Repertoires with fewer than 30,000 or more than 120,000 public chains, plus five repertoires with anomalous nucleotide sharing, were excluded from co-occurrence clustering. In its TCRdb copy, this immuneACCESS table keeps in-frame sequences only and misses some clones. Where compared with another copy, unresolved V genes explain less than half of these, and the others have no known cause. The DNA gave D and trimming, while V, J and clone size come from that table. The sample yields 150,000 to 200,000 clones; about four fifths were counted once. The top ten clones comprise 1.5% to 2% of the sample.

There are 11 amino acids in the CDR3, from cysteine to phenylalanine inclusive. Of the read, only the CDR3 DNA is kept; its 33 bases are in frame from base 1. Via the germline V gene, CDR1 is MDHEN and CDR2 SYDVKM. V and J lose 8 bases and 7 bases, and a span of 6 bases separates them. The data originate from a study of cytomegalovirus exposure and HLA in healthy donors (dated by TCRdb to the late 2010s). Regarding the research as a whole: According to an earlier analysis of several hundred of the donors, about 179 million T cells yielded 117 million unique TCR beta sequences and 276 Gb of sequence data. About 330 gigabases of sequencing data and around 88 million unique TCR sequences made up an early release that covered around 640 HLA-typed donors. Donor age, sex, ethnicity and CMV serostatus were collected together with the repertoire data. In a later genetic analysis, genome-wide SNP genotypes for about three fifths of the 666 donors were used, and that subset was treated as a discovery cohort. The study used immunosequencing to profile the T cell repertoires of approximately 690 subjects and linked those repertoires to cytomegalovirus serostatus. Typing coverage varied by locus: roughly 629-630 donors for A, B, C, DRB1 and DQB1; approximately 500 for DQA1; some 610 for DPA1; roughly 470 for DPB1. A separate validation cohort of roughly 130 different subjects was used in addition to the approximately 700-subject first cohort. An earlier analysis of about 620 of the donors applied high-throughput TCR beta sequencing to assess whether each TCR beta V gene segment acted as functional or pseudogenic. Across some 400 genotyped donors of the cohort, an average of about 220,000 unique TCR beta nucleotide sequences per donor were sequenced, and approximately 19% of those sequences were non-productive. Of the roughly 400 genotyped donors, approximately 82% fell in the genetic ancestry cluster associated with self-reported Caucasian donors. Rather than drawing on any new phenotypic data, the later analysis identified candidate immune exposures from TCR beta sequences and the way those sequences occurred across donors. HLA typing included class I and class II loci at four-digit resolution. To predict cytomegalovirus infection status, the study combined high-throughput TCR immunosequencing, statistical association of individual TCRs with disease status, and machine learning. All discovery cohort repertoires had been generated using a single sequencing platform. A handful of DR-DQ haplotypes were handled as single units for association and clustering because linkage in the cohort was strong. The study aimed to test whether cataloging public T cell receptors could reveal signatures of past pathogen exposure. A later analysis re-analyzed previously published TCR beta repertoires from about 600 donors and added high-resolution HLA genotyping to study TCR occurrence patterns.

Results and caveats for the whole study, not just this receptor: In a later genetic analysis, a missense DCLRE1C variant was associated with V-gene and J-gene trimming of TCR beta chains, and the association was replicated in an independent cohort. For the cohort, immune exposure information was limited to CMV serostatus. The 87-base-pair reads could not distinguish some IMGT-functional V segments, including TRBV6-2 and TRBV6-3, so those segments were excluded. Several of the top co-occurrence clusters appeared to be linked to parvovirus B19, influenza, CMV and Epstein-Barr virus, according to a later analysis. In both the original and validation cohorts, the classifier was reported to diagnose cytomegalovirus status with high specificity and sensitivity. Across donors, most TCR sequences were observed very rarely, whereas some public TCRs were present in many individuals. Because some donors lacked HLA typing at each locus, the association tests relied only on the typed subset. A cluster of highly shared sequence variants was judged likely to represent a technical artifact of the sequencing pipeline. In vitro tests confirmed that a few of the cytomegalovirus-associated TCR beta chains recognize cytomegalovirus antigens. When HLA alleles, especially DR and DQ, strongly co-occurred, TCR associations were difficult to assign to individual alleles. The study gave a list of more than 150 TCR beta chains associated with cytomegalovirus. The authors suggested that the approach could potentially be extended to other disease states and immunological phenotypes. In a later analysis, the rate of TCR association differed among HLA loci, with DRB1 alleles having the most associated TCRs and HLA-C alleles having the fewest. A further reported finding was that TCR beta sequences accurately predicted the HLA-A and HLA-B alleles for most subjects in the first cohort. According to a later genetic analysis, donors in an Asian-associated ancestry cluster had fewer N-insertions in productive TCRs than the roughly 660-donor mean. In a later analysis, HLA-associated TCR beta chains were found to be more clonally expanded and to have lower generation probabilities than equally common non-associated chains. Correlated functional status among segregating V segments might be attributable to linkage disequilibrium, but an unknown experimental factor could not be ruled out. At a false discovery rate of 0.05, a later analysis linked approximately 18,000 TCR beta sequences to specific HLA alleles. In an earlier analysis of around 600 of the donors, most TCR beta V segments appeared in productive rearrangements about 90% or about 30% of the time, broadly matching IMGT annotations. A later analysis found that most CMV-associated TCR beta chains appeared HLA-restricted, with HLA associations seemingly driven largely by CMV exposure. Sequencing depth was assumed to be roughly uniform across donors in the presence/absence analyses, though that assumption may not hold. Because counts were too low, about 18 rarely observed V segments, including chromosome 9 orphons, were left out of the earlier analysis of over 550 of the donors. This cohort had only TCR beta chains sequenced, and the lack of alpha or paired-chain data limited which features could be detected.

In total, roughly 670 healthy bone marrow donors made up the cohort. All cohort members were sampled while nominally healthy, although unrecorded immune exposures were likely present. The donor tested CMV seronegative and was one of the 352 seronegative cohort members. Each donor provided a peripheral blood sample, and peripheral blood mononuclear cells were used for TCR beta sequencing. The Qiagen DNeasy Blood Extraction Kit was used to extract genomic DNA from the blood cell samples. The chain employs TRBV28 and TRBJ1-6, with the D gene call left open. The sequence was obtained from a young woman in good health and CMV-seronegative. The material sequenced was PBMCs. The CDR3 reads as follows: CASGSNSPLHF. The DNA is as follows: TGTGCCAGCGGCTCAAATTCACCCCTCCACTTT.